This TCR beta chain stems from a study of cytomegalovirus exposure and HLA in healthy donors. PCR was performed using 60 Vbeta and 13 Jbeta primers. The table came from immunoSEQ multiplex PCR; TCRdb's copy has only in-frame clones and leaves some out. The data contain 100,000 to 150,000 clones, about 10% of them seen just once; the ten biggest clones take up approximately 4.4%. CDR1 and CDR2 (germline): SGHDN, FVKESK. After removal of 3 bases from V and 1 base from J, the junction contained 3 bases not matched to a gene. The CDR3 extends over 15 amino acids. The V gene is TRBV14, the J gene TRBJ1-1; TRBD1 matches at 9 bases. The receptor comes from a woman in her late teens or twenties in good health and CMV-seropositive. The sequenced sample was PBMCs. In DNA, the CDR3 is TGTGCCAGCAGCCACCTGGACAGGGGGAACACTGAAGCTTTCTTT. It yields the protein CASSHLDRGNTEAFF.